This TCR beta chain was documented in a study of spatial heterogeneity in lung cancer. About the study: Compared with alpha-chain sequences, beta-chain sequences were consistently detected in greater numbers.

This clonotype has ten or more counts. The CDR3 totals 12 residues. Germline V gene sequence: CDR1 SGHRS, CDR2 YFSETQ. Between the trimmed V and J ends, which lost 5 bases and 1 base, there was a span of 6 bases. Time point given: blood at routine non-recurrence follow-up after resection. Whole RNA, which was extracted from tumor, nontumor lung tissue or frozen PBMC, was sequenced without any cell sorting. Individual TCR cDNA molecules each bore their own unique molecular identifier. TCRdb processed the 5' RACE reads anew with MiXCR; each CDR3 protein has one entry. The sample has about 120,000 distinct CDR3 sequences, more than 10% seen once.

This chain connects TRBV5-1 to TRBJ1-1; the D is unclear. This clonotype originated in a male donor with early-stage non-small cell lung cancer. Sequencing used PBMCs, obtained at follow-up. CDR3 nucleotides: TGCGCCAGCAGGTCGGGGAACACTGAAGCTTTCTTT. Translating it yields CASRSGNTEAFF.